One TCR beta chain is described in this entry. The antigen is undetermined. This entry comes from a study of response to subunit inactivated influenza vaccine. Broader study findings: The study's authors posited that every seasonal influenza vaccination enlists few new T cells.

TCRdb recomputed calls from the RT-PCR reads with MiXCR, one row per CDR3 protein. The sample holds around 520,000 distinct CDR3 sequences, less than 30% seen once. Trimming removed 3 bases at V and 7 bases at J, with 16 bases between. The CDR3 covers 15 residues. The V gene's germline CDR1 is LGHNA and CDR2 YSLEER. This chain joins TRBV4-3 and TRBJ1-5; D perhaps matches TRBD1 (6 bases). The material was CD4+ T cells sorted from PBMCs, obtained 4 to 6 days after vaccination. This receptor was identified in a man aged 50 or older who received an inactivated influenza vaccine. The CDR3 region has the DNA TGCGCCAGCAGCCAGGATCAGGGGCTCGGGCAGCCCCAGCATTTT. Protein: CASSQDQGLGQPQHF.